This record looks at one TCR beta chain sequence and its context. This clone's antigen is unknown. No per-base quality is available; no much larger clone lies one base away. These data are taken from a study of blood T cell repertoires in COVID-19 (dated by TCRdb to the early 2020s). With respect to the entire study: Collaborator samples came from the United States, Italy and Spain and covered acute and convalescent phases of COVID-19. The material from the prospective study consisted of cDNA or gDNA derived from T cells, B-cell-depleted T cells, or PBMCs. Subjects who had been exposed to COVID-19, were actively infected with it, or had recovered from it provided the deeply sampled blood TCRbeta repertoires that made up the dataset. The repertoires were released in a freely available public database meant as a resource for research on the immune response to SARS-CoV-2. Samples came from the ongoing ImmuneRACE study (first 160 participants) plus 1,254 subjects from 6 global collaborators. The sample metadata nearly always contained a de-identified subject ID, COVID-19 status, age in years and sex. Where HLA class I and class II types were available, the types were taken from metadata supplied by the sample provider, not from assay-based typing.

Each collaborating institution followed its own protocols to collect whole blood in K2EDTA tubes. For TCRbeta analysis, collaborators shipped samples as frozen whole blood, isolated PBMCs, or DNA extracted from either of those sample types. The CDR1 and CDR2 encoded by the germline V gene (reference sequence) are LNHDA and SQIVND. From cysteine to phenylalanine, the CDR3 is 16 amino acids long. CDR3 DNA only is kept here, 48 bases in frame from base 1. Relative to germline, V is 4 bases shorter and J is 0 bases shorter, with 13 bases between their ends. The study at large found these results: How much clinical and demographic metadata was included differed by source and by participant, and the metadata was provided uncurated.

TCRbeta CDR3 regions were amplified from genomic DNA by means of the immunoSEQ Assay, a bias-controlled multiplex PCR. On the authors' methods: The number of nucleated cells in each sample was estimated by amplification of reference gene primers within the assay. To quantify the absolute abundance of each unique TCRbeta CDR3 rearrangement, sequence reads were collapsed and filtered. For each sample, productive Simpson clonality was calculated as the square root of Simpson's diversity index across productive rearrangements. The immuneACCESS repertoire file appears here via TCRdb, limited to in-frame rearrangements. These files lack a portion of the clones; in checked studies, under half of the deficit traces to unresolved V genes, and the cause of the others is not known. The DNA gave D and trimming, while V, J and clone size come from that table. The sample yields 100,000 to 120,000 clones; over 75% were counted once. In total, the top ten clones hold approximately 16% of the sample.

The receptor was isolated from a woman aged 80 or older with active or convalescent COVID-19. Sequencing input: peripheral blood. The chain is made from TRBV19 and TRBJ2-1; the D region possibly corresponds to TRBD1 (6 bases align). In nucleotide form, the sequence is TGTGCCAGTAGTAGCGCCGGGACAAACTCCTACAATGAGCAGTTCTTC. Its product reads: CASSSAGTNSYNEQFF.